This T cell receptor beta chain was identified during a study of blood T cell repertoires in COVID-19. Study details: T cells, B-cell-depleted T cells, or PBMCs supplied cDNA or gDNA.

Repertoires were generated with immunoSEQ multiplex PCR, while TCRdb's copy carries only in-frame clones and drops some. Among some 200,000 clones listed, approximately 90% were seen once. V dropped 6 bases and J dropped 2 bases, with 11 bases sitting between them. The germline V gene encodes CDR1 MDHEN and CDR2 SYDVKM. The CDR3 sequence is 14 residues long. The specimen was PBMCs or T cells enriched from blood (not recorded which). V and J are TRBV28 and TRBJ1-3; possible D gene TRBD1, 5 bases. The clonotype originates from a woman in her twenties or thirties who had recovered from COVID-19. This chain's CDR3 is CASRVQATGNTIYF. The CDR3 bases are TGTGCCAGCAGGGTACAGGCGACTGGAAACACCATATATTTT.